The clone carrying this T cell receptor (beta chain) appeared a few times. This entry comes from a study of T cells in Graves' hyperthyroidism and ophthalmopathy. Study-level background: Pretreatment peripheral blood was obtained at initial diagnosis.

Germline V CDR1 and CDR2: SGHDT, YYEEEE. The germline V and J ends were trimmed by 8 bases and 0 bases, with 11 bases remaining between them. The CDR3 loop spans 13 amino acids. TCR beta CDR3 regions were amplified from RNA transcripts. HTBI primers were employed in a first-round RT-PCR of the TCR CDR3. TCRdb re-analysed the multiplex PCR reads in MiXCR, keeping a single row per CDR3 protein. The data hold around 520,000 distinct CDR3 sequences, with around 22% observed a single time. What was sequenced was blood. The receptor was derived from a woman in her thirties with Graves' ophthalmopathy. J is TRBJ1-2 and V is TRBV5-6; D not resolved. The CDR3 bases are TGTGCCAGTTCTGACGGATCTAACTATGGCTACACCTTC. Its translation is CASSDGSNYGYTF.